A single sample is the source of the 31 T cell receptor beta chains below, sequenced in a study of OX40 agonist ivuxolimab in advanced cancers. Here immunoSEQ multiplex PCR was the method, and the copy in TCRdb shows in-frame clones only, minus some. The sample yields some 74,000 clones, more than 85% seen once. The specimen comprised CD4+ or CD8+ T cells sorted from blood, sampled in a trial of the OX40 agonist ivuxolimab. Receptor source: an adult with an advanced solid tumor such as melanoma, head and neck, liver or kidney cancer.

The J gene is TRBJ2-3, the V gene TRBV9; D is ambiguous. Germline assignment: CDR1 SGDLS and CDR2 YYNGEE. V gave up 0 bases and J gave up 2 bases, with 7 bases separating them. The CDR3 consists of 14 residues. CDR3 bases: TGTGCCAGCAGCGTAGGTCCCCTCACAGATACGCAGTATTTT. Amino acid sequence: CASSVGPLTDTQYF.

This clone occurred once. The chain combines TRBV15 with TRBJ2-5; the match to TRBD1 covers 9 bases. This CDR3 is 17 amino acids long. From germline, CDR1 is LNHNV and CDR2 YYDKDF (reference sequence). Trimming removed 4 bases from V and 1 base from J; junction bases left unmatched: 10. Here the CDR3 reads CATSKGMTGGSQETQYF. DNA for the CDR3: TGTGCCACCAGCAAGGGGATGACAGGGGGGTCCCAAGAGACCCAGTACTTC.

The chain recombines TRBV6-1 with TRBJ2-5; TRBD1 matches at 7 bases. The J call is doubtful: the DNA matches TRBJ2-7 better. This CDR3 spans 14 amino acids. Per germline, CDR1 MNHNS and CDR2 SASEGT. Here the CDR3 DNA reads TGTGCCAGCAGTGAAGCGGGGACAGTTTACGAGCAGTACTTC. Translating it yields CASSEAGTVYEQYF.

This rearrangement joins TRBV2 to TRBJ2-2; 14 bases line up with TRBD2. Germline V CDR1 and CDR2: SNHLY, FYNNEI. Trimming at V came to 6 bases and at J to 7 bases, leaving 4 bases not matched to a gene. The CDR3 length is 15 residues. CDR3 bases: TGTGCCAGCAGGGGGACTAGCGGGAGCGTCGGGGAGCTGTTTTTT. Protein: CASRGTSGSVGELFF.

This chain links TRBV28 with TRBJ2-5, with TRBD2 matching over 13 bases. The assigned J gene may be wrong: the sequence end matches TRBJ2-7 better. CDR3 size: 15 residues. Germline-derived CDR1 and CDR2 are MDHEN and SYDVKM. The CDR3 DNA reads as TGTGCCAGCGGGACCTCGGGGACTAGCGGGATCGAGCAGTACTTC. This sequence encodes CASGTSGTSGIEQYF.

Here the CDR3 DNA reads TGTGCCAGCAGCGTAGCCGTTGGGGGTTATCCGCAGTATTTT. Residues: CASSVAVGGYPQYF. The chain has TRBV9 and TRBJ2-3; TRBD1 or TRBD2 may be the D gene (5 bases each). The V end was cut by 0 bases, the J end by 10 bases, with 15 bases between. CDR3 length: 14 amino acids. Germline lookup yields CDR1 SGDLS and CDR2 YYNGEE.

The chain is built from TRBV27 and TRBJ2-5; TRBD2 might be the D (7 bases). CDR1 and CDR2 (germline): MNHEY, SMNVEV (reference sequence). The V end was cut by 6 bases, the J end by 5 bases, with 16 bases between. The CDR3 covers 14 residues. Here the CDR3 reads CASSRGGPRETQYF. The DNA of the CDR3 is TGTGCCAGCAGCAGGGGAGGGCCGAGGGAGACCCAGTACTTC.

CDR3 DNA: TGTGCCAGCAGTGAGCAGGGGGGCACTGAAGCTTTCTTT. Translating gives CASSEQGGTEAFF. The gene calls are TRBV2 and TRBJ1-1; 7 bases fit TRBD1. In germline, CDR1 is SNHLY, CDR2 FYNNEI. The CDR3 length is 13 residues. The ends lost 3 bases at V and 4 bases at J; junction bases unmatched: 2.

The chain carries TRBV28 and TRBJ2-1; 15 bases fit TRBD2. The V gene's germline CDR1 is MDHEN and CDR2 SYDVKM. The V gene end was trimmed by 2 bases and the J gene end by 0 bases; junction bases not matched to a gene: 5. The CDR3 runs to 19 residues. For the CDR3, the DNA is TGTGCCAGCAGTTTAAGTGGACTAGCGGGGGGGAGCTCCTACAATGAGCAGTTCTTC. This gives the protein CASSLSGLAGGSSYNEQFF.

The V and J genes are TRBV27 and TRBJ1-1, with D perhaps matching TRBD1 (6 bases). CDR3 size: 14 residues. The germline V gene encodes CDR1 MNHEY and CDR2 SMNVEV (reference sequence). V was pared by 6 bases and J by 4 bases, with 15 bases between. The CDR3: CASRADRTSTEAFF. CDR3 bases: TGTGCCAGCAGAGCCGACAGGACGAGCACTGAAGCTTTCTTT.

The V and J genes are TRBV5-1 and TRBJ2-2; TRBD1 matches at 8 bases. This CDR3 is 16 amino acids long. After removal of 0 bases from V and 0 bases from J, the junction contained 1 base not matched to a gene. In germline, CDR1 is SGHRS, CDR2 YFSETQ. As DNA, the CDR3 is TGCGCCAGCAGCTTGGGACAGGGGTCGAACACCGGGGAGCTGTTTTTT. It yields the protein CASSLGQGSNTGELFF. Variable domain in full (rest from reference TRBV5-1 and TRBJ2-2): KAGVTQTPRYLIKTRGQQVTLSCSPISGHRSVSWYQQTPGQGLQFLFEYFSETQRNKGNFPGRFSGRQFSNSRSEMNVSTLELGDSALYLCASSLGQGSNTGELFFGEGSRLTVL.

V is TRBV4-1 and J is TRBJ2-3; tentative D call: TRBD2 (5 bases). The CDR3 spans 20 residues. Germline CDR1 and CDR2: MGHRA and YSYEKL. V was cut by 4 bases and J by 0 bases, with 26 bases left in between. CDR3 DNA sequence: TGCGCCAGCAGCCTCACCGGAGGAGCGGAGAAATATTCTAGCACAGATACGCAGTATTTT. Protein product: CASSLTGGAEKYSSTDTQYF.

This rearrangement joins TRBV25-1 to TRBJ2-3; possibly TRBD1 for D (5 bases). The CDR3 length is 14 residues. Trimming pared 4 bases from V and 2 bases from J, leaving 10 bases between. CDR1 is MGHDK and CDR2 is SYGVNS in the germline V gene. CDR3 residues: CASSGQLFTDTQYF. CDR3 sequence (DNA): TGTGCCAGCAGTGGACAGCTATTCACAGATACGCAGTATTTT. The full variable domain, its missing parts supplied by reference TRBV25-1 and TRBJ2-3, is EADIYQTPRYLVIGTGKKITLECSQTMGHDKMYWYQQDPGMELHLIHYSYGVNSTEKGDLSSESTVSRIRTEHFPLTLESARPSHTSQYLCASSGQLFTDTQYFGPGTRLTVL.

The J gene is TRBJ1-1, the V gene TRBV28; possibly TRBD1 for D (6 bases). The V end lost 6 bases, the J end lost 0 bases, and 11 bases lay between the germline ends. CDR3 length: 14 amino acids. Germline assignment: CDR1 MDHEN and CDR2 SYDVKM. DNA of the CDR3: TGTGCCAGCAGGTTACAGGGTGTGAACACTGAAGCTTTCTTT. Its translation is CASRLQGVNTEAFF. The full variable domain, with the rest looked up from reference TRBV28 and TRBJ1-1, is DVKVTQSSRYLVKRTGEKVFLECVQDMDHENMFWYRQDPGLGLRLIYFSYDVKMKEKGDIPEGYSVSREKKERFSLILESASTNQTSMYLCASRLQGVNTEAFFGQGTRLTVV.

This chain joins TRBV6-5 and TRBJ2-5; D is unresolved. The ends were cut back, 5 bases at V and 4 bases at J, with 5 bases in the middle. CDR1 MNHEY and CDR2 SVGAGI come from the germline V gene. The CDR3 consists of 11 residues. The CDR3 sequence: CASSRAETQYF. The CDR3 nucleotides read TGTGCCAGCAGTAGGGCAGAGACCCAGTACTTC.

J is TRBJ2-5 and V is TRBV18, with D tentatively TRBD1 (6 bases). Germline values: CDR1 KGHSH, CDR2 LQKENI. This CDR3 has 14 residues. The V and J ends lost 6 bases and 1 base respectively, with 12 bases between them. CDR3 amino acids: CASSTTGLQETQYF. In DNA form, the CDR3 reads TGTGCCAGCTCGACCACAGGGCTCCAAGAGACCCAGTACTTC. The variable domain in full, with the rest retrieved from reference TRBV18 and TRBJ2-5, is NAGVMQNPRHLVRRRGQEARLRCSPMKGHSHVYWYRQLPEEGLKFMVYLQKENIIDESGMPKERFSAEFPKEGPSILRIQQVVRGDSAAYFCASSTTGLQETQYFGPGTRLLVL.

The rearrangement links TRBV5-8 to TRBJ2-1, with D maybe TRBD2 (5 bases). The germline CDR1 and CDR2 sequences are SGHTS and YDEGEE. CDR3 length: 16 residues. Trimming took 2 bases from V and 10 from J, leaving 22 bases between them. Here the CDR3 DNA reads TGTGCCAGCAGCTTTTTGAAGCGGCCCCGCGTGGGAGAGCAGTTCTTC. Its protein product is CASSFLKRPRVGEQFF. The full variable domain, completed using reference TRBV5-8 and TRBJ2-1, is EAGVTQSPTHLIKTRGQQATLRCSPISGHTSVYWYQQALGLGLQFLLWYDEGEERNRGNFPPRFSGRQFPNYSSELNVNALELEDSALYLCASSFLKRPRVGEQFFGPGTRLTVL.

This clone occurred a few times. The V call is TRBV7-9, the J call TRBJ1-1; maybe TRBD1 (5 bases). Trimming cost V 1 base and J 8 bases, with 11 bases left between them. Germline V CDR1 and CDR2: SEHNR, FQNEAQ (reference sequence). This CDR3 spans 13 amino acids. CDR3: CASSLEGRGEAFF. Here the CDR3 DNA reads TGTGCCAGCAGCTTAGAGGGGAGAGGAGAAGCTTTCTTT.

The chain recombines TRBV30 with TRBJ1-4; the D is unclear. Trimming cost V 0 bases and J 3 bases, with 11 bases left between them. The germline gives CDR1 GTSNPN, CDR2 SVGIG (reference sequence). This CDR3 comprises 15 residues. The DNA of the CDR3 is TGTGCCTGGAGTGTATCCGACGGGGCTAATGAAAAACTGTTTTTT. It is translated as CAWSVSDGANEKLFF.

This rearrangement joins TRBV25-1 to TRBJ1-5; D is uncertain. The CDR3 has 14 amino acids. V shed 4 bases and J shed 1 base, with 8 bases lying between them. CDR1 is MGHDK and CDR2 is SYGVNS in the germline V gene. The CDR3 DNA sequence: TGTGCCAGCAGTGGGGGAGGAAGCAATCAGCCCCAGCATTTT. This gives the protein CASSGGGSNQPQHF.

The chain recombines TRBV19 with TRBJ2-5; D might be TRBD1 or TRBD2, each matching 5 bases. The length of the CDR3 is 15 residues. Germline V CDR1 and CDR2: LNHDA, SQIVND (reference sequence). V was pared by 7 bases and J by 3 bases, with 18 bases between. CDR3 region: CASNGGRSWEETQYF. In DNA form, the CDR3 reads TGTGCCAGTAATGGGGGTCGCAGTTGGGAAGAGACCCAGTACTTC.

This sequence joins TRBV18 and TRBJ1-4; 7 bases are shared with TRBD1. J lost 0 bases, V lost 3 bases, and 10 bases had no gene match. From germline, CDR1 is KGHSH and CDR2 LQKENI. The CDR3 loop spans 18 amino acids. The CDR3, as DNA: TGTGCCAGCTCACCGAGGGACAGTAATGTTGCAACTAATGAAAAACTGTTTTTT. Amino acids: CASSPRDSNVATNEKLFF.

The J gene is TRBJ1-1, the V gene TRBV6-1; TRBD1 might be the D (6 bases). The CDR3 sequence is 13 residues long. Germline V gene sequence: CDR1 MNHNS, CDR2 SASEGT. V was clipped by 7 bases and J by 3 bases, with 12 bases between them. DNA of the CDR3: TGTGCCAGCACTCCTTACAGGGACACTGAAGCTTTCTTT. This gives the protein CASTPYRDTEAFF.

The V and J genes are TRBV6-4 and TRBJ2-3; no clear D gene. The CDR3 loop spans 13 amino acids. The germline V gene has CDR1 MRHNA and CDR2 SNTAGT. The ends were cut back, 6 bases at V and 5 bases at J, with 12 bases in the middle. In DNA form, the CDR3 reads TGTGCCAGCAGCCCTGACCTCGGAGATACGCAGTATTTT. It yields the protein CASSPDLGDTQYF.

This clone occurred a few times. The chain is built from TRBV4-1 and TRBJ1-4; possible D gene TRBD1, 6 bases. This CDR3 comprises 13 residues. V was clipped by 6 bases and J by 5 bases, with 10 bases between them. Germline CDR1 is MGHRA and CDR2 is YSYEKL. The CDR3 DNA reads TGCGCCAGCAGTCGAGGGGGGAATGAAAAACTGTTTTTT. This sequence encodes CASSRGGNEKLFF.

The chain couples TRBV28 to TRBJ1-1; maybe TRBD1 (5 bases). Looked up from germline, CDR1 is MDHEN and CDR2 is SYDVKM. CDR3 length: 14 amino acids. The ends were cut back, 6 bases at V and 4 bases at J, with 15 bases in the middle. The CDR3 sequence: CASRTGGAGTEAFF. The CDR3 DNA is TGTGCCAGCAGGACCGGAGGGGCGGGCACTGAAGCTTTCTTT.

The CDR3 coding sequence is TGTGCCAGTAGTGTGACAGGGGGGAATGAGCAGTTCTTC. Its protein is CASSVTGGNEQFF. J is TRBJ2-1 and V is TRBV19, with 9 bases fitting TRBD1. The CDR3 extends over 13 amino acids. V shed 5 bases and J 7 bases; nucleotides not matched to a gene: 3. The V gene's germline CDR1 is LNHDA and CDR2 SQIVND (reference sequence).

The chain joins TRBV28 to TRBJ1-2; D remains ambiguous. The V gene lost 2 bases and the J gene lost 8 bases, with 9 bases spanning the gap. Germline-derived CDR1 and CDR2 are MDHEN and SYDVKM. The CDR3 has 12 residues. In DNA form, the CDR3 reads TGTGCCAGCAGTTTACTCGGGGAAGGCTACACCTTC. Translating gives CASSLLGEGYTF.

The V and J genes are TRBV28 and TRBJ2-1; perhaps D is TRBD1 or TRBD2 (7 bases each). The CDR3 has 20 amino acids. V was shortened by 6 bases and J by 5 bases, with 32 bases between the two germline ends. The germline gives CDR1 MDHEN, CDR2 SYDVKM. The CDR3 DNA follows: TGTGCCAGCAGAGCCATCCGACAGGGCCTTGCGGGAGCGACCCACAATGAGCAGTTCTTC. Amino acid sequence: CASRAIRQGLAGATHNEQFF. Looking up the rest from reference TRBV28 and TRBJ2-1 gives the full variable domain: DVKVTQSSRYLVKRTGEKVFLECVQDMDHENMFWYRQDPGLGLRLIYFSYDVKMKEKGDIPEGYSVSREKKERFSLILESASTNQTSMYLCASRAIRQGLAGATHNEQFFGPGTRLTVL.

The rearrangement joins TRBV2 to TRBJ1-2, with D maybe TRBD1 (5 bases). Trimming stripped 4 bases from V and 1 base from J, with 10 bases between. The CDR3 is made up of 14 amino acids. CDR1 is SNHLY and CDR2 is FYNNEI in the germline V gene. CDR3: CASSVAGSNYGYTF. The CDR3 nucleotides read TGTGCCAGCAGTGTAGCAGGGAGTAACTATGGCTACACCTTC. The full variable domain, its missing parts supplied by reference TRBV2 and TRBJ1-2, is EPEVTQTPSHQVTQMGQEVILRCVPISNHLYFYWYRQILGQKVEFLVSFYNNEISEKSEIFDDQFSVERPDGSNFTLKIRSTKLEDSAMYFCASSVAGSNYGYTFGSGTRLTVV.

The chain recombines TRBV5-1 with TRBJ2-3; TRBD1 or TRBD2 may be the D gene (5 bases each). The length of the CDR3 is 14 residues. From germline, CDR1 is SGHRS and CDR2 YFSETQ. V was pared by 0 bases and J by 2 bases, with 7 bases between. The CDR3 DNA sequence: TGCGCCAGCAGCTTGGCGGGACCCACAGATACGCAGTATTTT. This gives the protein CASSLAGPTDTQYF.